The present TCR beta chain was sequenced within a study of identical twins (dated by TCRdb to 2015 to 2016). General notes on the study: The study deep-sequenced TCR alpha and beta repertoires from monozygotic twins, unrelated adults of various ages and cord blood to test whether fetal clonotypes persist. To rule out contamination, the twin experiments were replicated at different times with different library preparation protocols. General conclusions and limits of the study: Compared with coincidental sharing between unrelated individuals, out-of-frame TCR alpha sequences shared between twins showed an excess of sequences with low generation probability. Because the same donors could not be followed over many years, the conclusions depended on cross-sectional statistical analysis. Out-of-frame TCR alpha sharing in monozygotic twins was systematically underestimated by recombination models, whereas sharing between unrelated individuals was in agreement with the recombination models. Zero-insertion analyses could be partly confounded by invariant T cells such as MAIT and iNKT, though diverse VJ usage argued against such confounding for most clonotypes. Abundant cord blood beta clonotypes carried fewer insertions; young adult naive repertoires showed a weaker similar trend, while memory repertoires showed none. The excess sharing between twins in beta out-of-frame sequences was weaker because fewer shared sequences reduced the signal-to-noise ratio.

Library creation used 5' RACE. For sequencing, an Illumina HiSeq 2000 was employed. Template switching introduced a universal primer binding site; the final cDNA contained a unique molecular identifier, enabling accurate counting of TCR cDNA molecules. Specific primers in the conserved constant-segment region were used to synthesize first-strand cDNA for TCR alpha and beta chains. Each cDNA library was double barcoded, with a SMART-Mk sample barcode plus Illumina barcodes, to control for contamination. TruSeq adapter sequences along with Illumina sample barcodes were introduced in two successive PCR steps. Sequencing of the TCR alpha and beta cDNA libraries was done on the Illumina HiSeq platform using custom primers. The authors' pipeline ran thus. MiGEC was used to process raw reads and extract unique molecular identifiers, and MiXCR was used to find CDR3 positions. Recombination models were inferred per individual with the repgenHMM and IGoR tools using an EM algorithm. Shared clonotypes were analyzed with the tcR package in R, and sharing was normalized by the product of cloneset sizes. To study raw recombination without the effects of thymic and clonal selection, out-of-frame nonproductive sequences were analyzed. The public reads were reanalyzed by TCRdb: fastp trimming at Q25, MiXCR alignment, in-frame beta chains only. Every entry covers one CDR3 protein and lists the most common genes and DNA from its rows. The V and J calls shown here were made by TCRdb, not taken from the authors' results. Within this sample are hundreds of thousands of distinct CDR3 sequences, with approximately 22% of them counted one time only. The ten biggest clones cover around 4.4% of the sample.

A word on this clonotype: Its antigen target is currently unknown. Base qualities are missing; no much larger clone stands one base away.

From the cysteine up to the phenylalanine, the CDR3 has a length of 13 residues. Left in the record is the CDR3 DNA by itself, 39 bases read in frame from the first base. The germline ends are 4 bases apart after V is trimmed by 2 bases and J by 1 base. The CDR1 and CDR2 encoded by the germline V gene are LGHNT and FRNRAP. Only healthy Caucasian donors were included. Three pairs of female monozygotic twins, all aged about 18 to 29 years, made up the twin cohort. The RNA used for TCR libraries was isolated from peripheral blood mononuclear cells. In addition, the sample was reused for a study of T cells expressing NK-cell markers. The second publication reports: TCR beta-chain repertoires were profiled in sorted CD3+CD56+NKG2C+, CD3+CD56+NKG2C- and CD3+CD56-NKG2C+ T-cell subsets from several donors. Among the eight sequenced donors, only one was HCMV-seronegative, while the other seven were HCMV-seropositive. To restrict sorting to alphabetaTCR-expressing T cells, an anti-gammadeltaTCR antibody was added in several experiments. In a handful of donors, the dominant CD3+CD56+NKG2C+ clonotypes were among the top 10 CD8+ clonotypes and accounted for about 1.0-7.5% of CD8+ T cells. Those dominant clonotypes were again the most abundant among CD3+CD56-NKG2C+ cells in a handful of donors, at about 25-60.1%. It remained unclear whether the expanded NKG2C-expressing T cell clones were specific for HCMV antigens. The eight sequenced donors were randomly selected healthy volunteers, three men and five women. HCMV serostatus was determined by detecting HCMV-specific IgG in serum with a commercial ELISA kit. For a handful of donors, bulk peripheral blood T-cell repertoires were also sequenced from unsorted PBMC. MIGEC was used to demultiplex reads and group the reads by UMI, and MiTCR was used to assemble and quantify clonotypes. To remove erroneous sequences, TCR cDNA sequences were retained only when supported by two or more reads. Downstream repertoire analysis used the tcR package, and clonotypes were matched across fractions by CDR3 nucleotide sequence plus V segment. VDJmatch was used to annotate antigen specificity against VDJdb, with one amino acid substitution allowed in CDR3.

The chain was built from TRBV12-5 and TRBJ2-3; the D gene assignment is ambiguous. The TCR originated in a woman aged 18-29 years in good health. The sequencing sample was made of PBMCs. The nucleotide sequence reads TGTGCTAGTGGTTTGATAGGCACAGATACGCAGTATTTT. This gives the protein CASGLIGTDTQYF.